These 27 T cell receptor beta chains were sequenced from one sample in a study of blood T cell repertoires in COVID-19. Method: immunoSEQ multiplex PCR; TCRdb's copy keeps in-frame clones and lacks some. This table holds some 170,000 clones, more than 75% found once. Sequenced input: peripheral blood. The receptors originated from a woman aged 45 to 65 with active or convalescent COVID-19.

The V gene is TRBV19, the J gene TRBJ2-5; 10 positions agree with TRBD1. After removal of 6 bases from V and 5 bases from J, the junction contained 3 bases not matched to a gene. CDR1 LNHDA and CDR2 SQIVND come from the germline V gene (reference sequence). The CDR3 runs to 13 residues. Written as DNA, the CDR3 is TGTGCCAGTAGCGGACAGGGGGGGGAGACCCAGTACTTC. Residues: CASSGQGGETQYF.

The DNA for the CDR3 is TGTGCCAGCAGTCGGACCCTTTGGGGGGAGGAGACCCAGTACTTC. Protein: CASSRTLWGEETQYF. The chain joins TRBV27 to TRBJ2-5; tentative D call: TRBD2 (6 bases). Trimming pared 5 bases from V and 5 bases from J, leaving 18 bases between. Germline CDR1 and CDR2: MNHEY and SMNVEV (reference sequence). This CDR3 spans 15 amino acids.

The rearrangement joins TRBV6-5 to TRBJ2-2, with 11 bases fitting TRBD2. The CDR3 has 16 residues. The trim removed 4 bases at V and 8 bases at J, leaving 9 bases unmatched. Germline V gene sequence: CDR1 MNHEY, CDR2 SVGAGI. The CDR3 protein is CASSSRLAGSGGELFF. As DNA, the CDR3 is TGTGCCAGCAGTTCGAGACTAGCGGGGTCGGGAGGGGAGCTGTTTTTT.

This clone was found a few times. CDR3 DNA sequence: TGTGCCATCAGCCCGGGACAGGGGAACACTGAAGCTTTCTTT. This codes for CAISPGQGNTEAFF. J is TRBJ1-1 and V is TRBV10-3; TRBD1 matches 9 bases. Germline-derived CDR1 and CDR2 are ENHRY and SYGVKD. This CDR3 contains 14 residues. V shed 6 bases, J shed 1 base, and the junction held 3 bases outside the gene matches.

The chain joins TRBV7-2 to TRBJ1-5; tentative D call: TRBD1 (6 bases). CDR3 length: 14 residues. Trimming stripped 5 bases from V and 1 base from J, with 9 bases between. Germline loops: CDR1 SGHTA, CDR2 FQGNSA. The CDR3 DNA follows: TGTGCCAGCAGCCCGACAGGCAGCAATCAGCCCCAGCATTTT. Translation: CASSPTGSNQPQHF.

V usage is TRBV11-2 and J usage is TRBJ1-3, with D maybe TRBD1 (5 bases). Looked up from germline, CDR1 is SGHAT and CDR2 is FQNNGV. The CDR3 consists of 16 residues. The V end was cut by 0 bases, the J end by 0 bases, with 9 bases between. The CDR3 loop reads CASSLDWQGSGNTIYF. In DNA form, the CDR3 reads TGTGCCAGCAGCTTAGATTGGCAGGGCTCTGGAAACACCATATATTTT.

The chain carries TRBV7-8 and TRBJ1-3, with D perhaps TRBD1 (5 bases). Germline CDR1 and CDR2: SGHVS and FQNEAQ. The length of the CDR3 is 16 residues. With 3 bases removed from V and 4 bases from J, the gap between germline ends came to 16 bases. CDR3 DNA sequence: TGTGCCAGCAGCTTGGGACTCAGGGTAGCAGGAAACACCATATATTTT. Translating gives CASSLGLRVAGNTIYF.

V is TRBV3-1 (or the pseudogene TRBV3-2) and J is TRBJ1-1, with 7 bases matching TRBD1. There are 15 residues in the CDR3. The V and J ends lost 4 bases and 1 base, in that order; junction bases with no gene match: 6. CDR1 is LGHDT and CDR2 is YNNKEL in the germline V gene (reference sequence). CDR3 DNA sequence: TGTGCCAGCAGCCCCAGGTCAGGGGGGAACACTGAAGCTTTCTTT. Translating it yields CASSPRSGGNTEAFF.

The chain links TRBV7-2 to TRBJ1-6, with 9 nucleotides matching TRBD1. This CDR3 contains 13 residues. The V gene's germline CDR1 is SGHTA and CDR2 FQGNSA. Trimming took 3 bases from V and 10 from J; bases not matched to a gene: 1. CDR3 DNA sequence: TGTGCCAGCAGCTTGGGACAGGGATCACCCCTCCACTTT. Translation: CASSLGQGSPLHF.

The chain links TRBV7-9 to TRBJ1-1; a possible D gene is TRBD1 (5 bases). Trimming shortened V by 4 bases and J by 1 base, and 13 bases separated the two germline ends. Germline V CDR1 and CDR2: SEHNR, FQNEAQ (reference sequence). CDR3 length: 15 residues. CDR3: CASSSTRGSNTEAFF. The CDR3 bases are TGTGCCAGCAGCTCAACTCGGGGGTCGAACACTGAAGCTTTCTTT.

The rearrangement joins TRBV30 to TRBJ2-1, with D possibly TRBD2 on 7 matching bases. Between the trimmed V and J ends, which lost 5 bases and 9 bases, there was a span of 26 bases. Germline assignment: CDR1 GTSNPN and CDR2 SVGIG (reference sequence). The CDR3 covers 16 residues. The DNA for the CDR3 is TGTGCCTGGTCGTCGGGGCAGGGCCTGGGGGGGCGTGAGCAGTTCTTC. The encoded protein is CAWSSGQGLGGREQFF.

This clone was counted a single time. The chain combines TRBV28 with TRBJ1-4; D gene unclear. The CDR3 is 16 residues long. The ends were cut back, 1 base at V and 7 bases at J, with 16 bases in the middle. CDR1 is MDHEN, CDR2 SYDVKM, per germline. In nucleotides, the CDR3 is TGTGCCAGCAGTTTATCCCCCACGAGGCGGGGTGAAAAACTGTTTTTT. This encodes CASSLSPTRRGEKLFF. The full variable domain, completed using reference TRBV28 and TRBJ1-4, is DVKVTQSSRYLVKRTGEKVFLECVQDMDHENMFWYRQDPGLGLRLIYFSYDVKMKEKGDIPEGYSVSREKKERFSLILESASTNQTSMYLCASSLSPTRRGEKLFFGSGTQLSVL.

The rearrangement uses TRBV5-5 and TRBJ2-1; D is unresolved. V was pared by 0 bases and J by 10 bases, with 17 bases between. The germline CDR1 and CDR2 sequences are SGHKS and YYEKEE (reference sequence). CDR3 length equals 15 residues. CDR3 sequence reads: CASSLGARPQTEQFF. The DNA for the CDR3 is TGTGCCAGCAGCTTGGGGGCCCGCCCCCAGACGGAGCAGTTCTTC.

This clone was detected only a few times. V and J are TRBV19 and TRBJ1-1; D may be TRBD1 (5 bases). Trimming took 3 bases from V and 2 from J, leaving 10 bases between them. CDR1 and CDR2 from the germline V gene are LNHDA and SQIVND (reference sequence). The length of the CDR3 is 14 residues. DNA for the CDR3: TGTGCCAGTAGTATGTGGCAGGGTAACACTGAAGCTTTCTTT. Translating it yields CASSMWQGNTEAFF.

The V and J genes are TRBV16 and TRBJ1-3; 7 bases line up with TRBD1. Germline values: CDR1 KGHSY, CDR2 FQNENV. V lost 1 base and J lost 0; bases outside the gene matches: 9. This CDR3 has 18 amino acids. CDR3 DNA: TGTGCCAGCAGCCAATTTGCCCTAGGGACAGACTCTGGAAACACCATATATTTT. Amino acids: CASSQFALGTDSGNTIYF.

The rearrangement uses TRBV27 and TRBJ2-2, with 7 bases lining up with TRBD1. The V gene end was trimmed by 10 bases and the J gene end by 4 bases; junction bases not matched to a gene: 9. The CDR3 totals 14 residues. The germline V gene encodes CDR1 MNHEY and CDR2 SMNVEV (reference sequence). The DNA of the CDR3 is TGTGCCACCAGACGACAGGGAGCCACCGGGGAGCTGTTTTTT. Translation gives CATRRQGATGELFF.

Regarding this clone: This specimen includes other DNA sequences encoding the same CDR3. J is TRBJ2-7 and V is TRBV19; 7 nucleotides align to TRBD1. Trimming took 3 bases from V and 2 from J; bases not matched to a gene: 1. CDR1 and CDR2 (germline): LNHDA, SQIVND (reference sequence). The CDR3 covers 13 residues. CDR3 DNA: TGTGCCAGTAGTATTGGACAGGCCTACGAGCAGTACTTC. Encoded protein: CASSIGQAYEQYF.

The chain is built from TRBV13 and TRBJ2-7; 8 nucleotides align to TRBD1. V lost 5 bases, J lost 3 bases, and 3 bases stayed unmatched. This CDR3 comprises 13 residues. The germline V gene encodes CDR1 PRHDT and CDR2 FYEKMQ (reference sequence). DNA for the CDR3: TGTGCCAGCAGCCGACAGGGGTTCTACGAGCAGTACTTC. It yields the protein CASSRQGFYEQYF.

In regard to this clone: The same CDR3 is also encoded by other DNA sequences in this sample. The chain couples TRBV7-6 to TRBJ1-5, with D possibly matching TRBD1 (5 bases). This CDR3 is built from 14 residues. Germline loops: CDR1 SGHVS, CDR2 FNYEAQ. V lost 2 bases and J 2 bases, leaving 7 bases between the germline ends. CDR3 sequence: CASSLQGGNQPQHF. Written as DNA, the CDR3 is TGTGCCAGCAGCTTACAGGGTGGCAATCAGCCCCAGCATTTT.

Only a few counts were recorded for this clone. This chain uses TRBV6-6 with TRBJ1-2; 7 bases fit TRBD1. CDR1 is MNHNY and CDR2 is SVGAGI in the germline V gene (reference sequence). The CDR3 is 17 amino acids. V lost 6 bases to trimming and J lost 1 base; unmatched junction nucleotides: 14. Written as DNA, the CDR3 is TGTGCCAGCAGCCGAATGCTCCCAGGGGGAAATAACTATGGCTACACCTTC. Amino acid sequence: CASSRMLPGGNNYGYTF.

CDR3 DNA sequence: TGTGCCAGCAGCAAAAACAGGGCTAGCACAGATACGCAGTATTTT. The encoded protein is CASSKNRASTDTQYF. The chain carries TRBV7-2 and TRBJ2-3; weak D call: TRBD1 (6 bases). From germline, CDR1 is SGHTA and CDR2 FQGNSA. V gave up 5 bases and J gave up 0 bases, with 12 bases separating them. The CDR3 extends over 15 amino acids.

The chain joins TRBV19 to TRBJ1-4; TRBD1 might be the D (6 bases). The V gene's germline CDR1 is LNHDA and CDR2 SQIVND (reference sequence). Trimming removed 4 bases from V and 0 bases from J, with 9 bases in between. This CDR3 contains 15 residues. In DNA form, the CDR3 reads TGTGCCAGTAGTAGACAGGAGACAACTAATGAAAAACTGTTTTTT. Its protein product is CASSRQETTNEKLFF.

This chain links TRBV5-6 with TRBJ1-2; D is undetermined. V gave up 4 bases and J gave up 1 base, with 11 bases separating them. CDR3 length: 14 residues. The germline gives CDR1 SGHDT, CDR2 YYEEEE. CDR3 sequence: CASSLTGDNYGYTF. The CDR3 region has the DNA TGTGCCAGCAGCCTGACGGGAGATAACTATGGCTACACCTTC.

The chain carries TRBV29-1 and TRBJ1-3; D might be TRBD1 (5 bases). The V end lost 3 bases, the J end lost 3 bases, and 15 bases lay between the germline ends. CDR3 length: 15 residues. Germline V gene data show CDR1 as SQVTM and CDR2 as ANQGSEA. CDR3 protein: CSVDRGEVGGNTIYF. The CDR3 DNA is TGCAGCGTTGATCGGGGGGAAGTAGGTGGAAACACCATATATTTT.

V and J are TRBV7-9 and TRBJ1-4; D uncertain. There are 14 residues in the CDR3. Germline V CDR1 and CDR2: SEHNR, FQNEAQ (reference sequence). V was clipped by 2 bases and J by 4 bases, with 8 bases between them. CDR3 in amino acids: CASSLSGNNEKLFF. CDR3 sequence (DNA): TGTGCCAGCAGCTTAAGCGGGAATAATGAAAAACTGTTTTTT.

The rearrangement uses TRBV4-3 and TRBJ2-1; D may be TRBD1 (6 bases). V dropped 1 base and J dropped 8 bases, with 18 bases sitting between them. Germline values: CDR1 LGHNA, CDR2 YSLEER. The CDR3 extends over 16 amino acids. As DNA, the CDR3 is TGCGCCAGCAGCCAAGGCCGTGACAGGTCGATCTATGAGCAGTTCTTC. Residues: CASSQGRDRSIYEQFF.

The gene calls are TRBV4-2 and TRBJ2-7, with unresolved D. Germline V CDR1 and CDR2: LGHNA, YNFKEQ. CDR3 size: 15 residues. V dropped 0 bases and J dropped 3 bases, with 12 bases sitting between them. The CDR3 sequence is CASSQEMERYYEQYF. Here the CDR3 DNA reads TGTGCCAGCAGCCAAGAGATGGAGCGCTACTACGAGCAGTACTTC.